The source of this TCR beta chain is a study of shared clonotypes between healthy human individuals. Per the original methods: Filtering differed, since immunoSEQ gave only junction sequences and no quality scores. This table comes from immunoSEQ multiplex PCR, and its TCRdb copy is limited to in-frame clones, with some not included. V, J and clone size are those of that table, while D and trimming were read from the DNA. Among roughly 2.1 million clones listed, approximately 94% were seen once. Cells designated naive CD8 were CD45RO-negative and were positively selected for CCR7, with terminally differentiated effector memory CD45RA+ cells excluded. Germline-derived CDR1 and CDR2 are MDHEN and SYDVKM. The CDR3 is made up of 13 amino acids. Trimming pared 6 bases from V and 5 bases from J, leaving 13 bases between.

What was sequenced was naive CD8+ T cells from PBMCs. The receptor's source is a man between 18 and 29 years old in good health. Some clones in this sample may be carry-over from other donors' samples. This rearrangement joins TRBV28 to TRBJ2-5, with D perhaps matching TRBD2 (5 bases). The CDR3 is CASRLLETETQYF. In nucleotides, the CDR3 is TGTGCCAGCAGACTACTAGAGACTGAGACCCAGTACTTC.